Listed here is a single TCR beta chain. Its target is not known. The protocol was immunoSEQ multiplex PCR, while the TCRdb copy is restricted to in-frame clones and leaves out a portion. The data hold around 64,000 clones, with approximately 80% observed a single time. This sample was taken from a study of radiation and T cells in renal cell carcinoma. Study outcomes and limitations: Top tumor clonotypes rose in blood 2 weeks post-radiation, then contracted.

Time point of the sample: blood 4 weeks post-SBRT, at nephrectomy. Indicated treatment: 15 Gy SBRT to primary tumor, nephrectomy 4 weeks later. Per germline, CDR1 MNHEY and CDR2 SMNVEV (reference sequence). The CDR3 is 13 residues long. V was shortened by 7 bases and J by 1 base, with 10 bases between the two germline ends. The rearrangement links TRBV27 to TRBJ1-1; D is uncertain. This clonotype was obtained from a man aged 55-75 years with renal cell carcinoma. Sequences were derived from blood, sampled from a patient whose treatment included radiotherapy and nephrectomy. CDR3 nucleotide sequence: TGTGCCAGCAAAGTTTCGAGGAACACTGAAGCTTTCTTT. It translates to CASKVSRNTEAFF.